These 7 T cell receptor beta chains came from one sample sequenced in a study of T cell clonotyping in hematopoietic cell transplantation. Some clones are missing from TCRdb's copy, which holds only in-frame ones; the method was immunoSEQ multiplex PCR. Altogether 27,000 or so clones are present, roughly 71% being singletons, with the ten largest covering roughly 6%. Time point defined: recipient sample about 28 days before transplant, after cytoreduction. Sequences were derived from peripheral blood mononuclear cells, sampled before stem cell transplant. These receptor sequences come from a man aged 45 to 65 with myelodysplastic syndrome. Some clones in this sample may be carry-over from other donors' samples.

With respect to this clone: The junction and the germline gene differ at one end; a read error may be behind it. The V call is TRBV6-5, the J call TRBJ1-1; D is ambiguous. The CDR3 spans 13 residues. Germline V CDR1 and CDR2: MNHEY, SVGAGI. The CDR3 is CASSYYGRTEAFF. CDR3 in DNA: TGCGCCAGCAGTTACTACGGCCGCACTGAAGCTTTCTTT.

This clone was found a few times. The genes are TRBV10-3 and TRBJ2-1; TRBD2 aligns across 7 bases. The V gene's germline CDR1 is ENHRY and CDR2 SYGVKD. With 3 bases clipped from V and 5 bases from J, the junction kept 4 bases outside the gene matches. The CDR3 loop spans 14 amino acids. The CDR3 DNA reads TGTGCCATCAGTGAAGGTCTAGCGGACAATGAGCAGTTCTTC. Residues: CAISEGLADNEQFF.

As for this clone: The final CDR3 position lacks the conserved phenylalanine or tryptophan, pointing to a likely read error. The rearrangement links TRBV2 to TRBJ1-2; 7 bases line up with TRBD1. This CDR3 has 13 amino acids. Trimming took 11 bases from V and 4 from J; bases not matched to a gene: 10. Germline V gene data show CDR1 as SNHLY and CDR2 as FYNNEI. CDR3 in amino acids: CAGSGGQGYGYTS. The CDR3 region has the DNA TGTGCCGGTTCAGGGGGTCAAGGCTATGGCTACACCTCC.

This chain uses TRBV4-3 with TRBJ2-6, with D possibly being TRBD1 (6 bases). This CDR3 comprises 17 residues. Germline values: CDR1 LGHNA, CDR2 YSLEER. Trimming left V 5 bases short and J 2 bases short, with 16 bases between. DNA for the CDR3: TGCGCCAGCAGCTTATACGCTCAGGGGACTGGGGCCAACGTCCTGACTTTC. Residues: CASSLYAQGTGANVLTF.

CDR3 DNA: TGTGCCAGCAGTCCCGGACAGGGGGGTGAAAAACTGTTTTTT. Protein sequence: CASSPGQGGEKLFF. V usage is TRBV28 and J usage is TRBJ1-4; 10 nucleotides line up with TRBD1. Germline V CDR1 and CDR2: MDHEN, SYDVKM. The CDR3 is 14 residues long. V dropped 5 bases and J dropped 7; count of bases not matched to a gene: 4.

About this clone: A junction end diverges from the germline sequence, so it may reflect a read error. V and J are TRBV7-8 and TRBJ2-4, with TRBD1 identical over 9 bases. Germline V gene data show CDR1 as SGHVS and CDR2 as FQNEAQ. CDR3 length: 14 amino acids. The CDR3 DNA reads TGTGCCAGCACCTTACAGGGGGCATCCGACATTCAGTACTTC. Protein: CASTLQGASDIQYF.

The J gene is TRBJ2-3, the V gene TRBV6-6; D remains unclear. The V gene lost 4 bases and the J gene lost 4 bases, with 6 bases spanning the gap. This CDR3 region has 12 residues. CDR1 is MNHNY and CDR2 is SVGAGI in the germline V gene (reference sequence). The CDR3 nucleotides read TGTGCCAGCAGTTCCTCCGCAGATACGCAGTATTTT. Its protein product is CASSSSADTQYF.